These 16 T cell receptor beta chains were all obtained from the same sample, sequenced in a study of CD8 T cells in ankylosing spondylitis. TCRdb reprocessed the 5' RACE reads with MiXCR, giving one entry per CDR3 protein. This table has around 320,000 distinct CDR3 sequences, around 21% appearing once. Sequenced material: blood, either unsorted or a sorted T cell fraction (not recorded which). Every receptor here comes from a female donor with ankylosing spondylitis or in good health (not recorded which).

In this sample, this clonotype turned up a few times. This chain connects TRBV12-3 or TRBV12-4 to TRBJ2-1, with D tentatively TRBD2 (5 bases). This CDR3 comprises 12 residues. Trimming pared 8 bases from V and 12 bases from J, leaving 17 bases between. DNA for the CDR3: TGTGCCAGCCTGACTAAATTGGGTCGGCAGTTCTTC. It encodes CASLTKLGRQFF.

This clonotype was observed a handful of times. The genes are TRBV30 and TRBJ2-3, with D tentatively TRBD1 (6 bases). V dropped 7 bases and J dropped 2 bases, with 16 bases sitting between them. The CDR3 spans 14 residues. Per germline, CDR1 GTSNPN and CDR2 SVGIG (reference sequence). The CDR3, as DNA: TGTGCCTTCATGACAGGTTTGATCACAGATACGCAGTATTTT. Encoded protein: CAFMTGLITDTQYF.

J is TRBJ1-6 and V is TRBV24-1; the D is unclear. Trimming left V 0 bases short and J 9 bases short, with 11 bases between. Germline CDR1 and CDR2: KGHDR and SFDVKD. The CDR3 length is 15 residues. CDR3 in DNA: TGTGCCACCAGTGATTTGCAGGTATCCGGTTCACCCCTCCACTTT. It specifies CATSDLQVSGSPLHF.

This clonotype was seen many times. CDR3 amino acids: CASGRGGSGNEQFF. In DNA form, the CDR3 reads TGTGCCAGCGGACGCGGGGGGAGTGGCAATGAGCAGTTCTTC. The chain is built from TRBV6-1 and TRBJ2-1; 8 positions agree with TRBD2. Trimming cost V 8 bases and J 6 bases; bases outside gene matches: 9. The germline gives CDR1 MNHNS, CDR2 SASEGT. The CDR3 totals 14 residues.

V and J are TRBV27 and TRBJ1-5; D unclear. The CDR3 extends over 12 amino acids. Between the trimmed V and J ends, which lost 8 bases and 0 bases, there was a span of 5 bases. Germline CDR1 MNHEY, CDR2 SMNVEV (reference sequence). For the CDR3, the DNA is TGTGCCAGCGGATATAGCAATCAGCCCCAGCATTTT. Translation gives CASGYSNQPQHF.

This clonotype was detected only a few times. V and J are TRBV3-1 and TRBJ2-7, with a tentative D call TRBD2 (6 bases). Germline V gene lookup returns CDR1 LGHDT and CDR2 YNNKEL (reference sequence). V was cut by 1 base and J by 6 bases, with 16 bases left in between. This CDR3 has 15 residues. The CDR3 region is CASSQGGGTGREQYF. CDR3 DNA sequence: TGTGCCAGCAGCCAAGGAGGAGGGACTGGTCGCGAGCAGTACTTC.

The gene calls are TRBV12-3 or TRBV12-4 and TRBJ2-7; a weak D match, TRBD1 (6 bases). The CDR3 is made up of 16 amino acids. V lost 3 bases and J 1 base, leaving 16 bases between the germline ends. CDR3 bases: TGTGCCAGCAGTTTCTACTATGGCAGGGGATCCTACGAGCAGTACTTC. It translates to CASSFYYGRGSYEQYF.

This clonotype occurred a few times. The rearrangement links TRBV6-2 or TRBV6-3 to TRBJ2-1, with TRBD2 matching 8 bases. Germline lookup yields CDR1 MNHEY and CDR2 SVGEGT. V was pared by 5 bases and J by 7 bases, with 13 bases of the junction left unmatched. There are 16 residues in the CDR3. The CDR3: CASSLPGLGRLNEQFF. DNA for the CDR3: TGTGCCAGCAGTCTCCCGGGACTAGGTAGATTAAATGAGCAGTTCTTC.

This clonotype came up many times. The chain links TRBV29-1 to TRBJ1-2, with D possibly matching TRBD1 (5 bases). Deletions cut 7 bases from V and 7 bases from J, with 25 bases between. CDR3 length: 15 amino acids. Germline V CDR1 and CDR2: SQVTM, ANQGSEA. The CDR3 sequence is CSDHPAGTLYGGYTF. The CDR3, as DNA: TGCAGCGACCACCCGGCAGGGACCTTATATGGTGGCTACACCTTC.

This clonotype appeared a few times. The chain carries TRBV20-1 and TRBJ2-7; D ambiguous. Germline V gives CDR1 DFQATT, CDR2 SNEGSKA (reference sequence). The CDR3 loop spans 11 amino acids. The germline V and J ends were trimmed by 1 base and 4 bases, with 5 bases remaining between them. The CDR3 nucleotides read TGCAGTGCTAGAGTGTCATACGAGCAGTACTTC. Translating it yields CSARVSYEQYF.

V is TRBV28 and J is TRBJ1-2, with TRBD1 as a possible D gene (5 bases). Germline CDR1 and CDR2: MDHEN and SYDVKM. V gave up 6 bases and J gave up 8 bases, with 13 bases separating them. CDR3 length: 12 amino acids. CDR3 coding DNA: TGTGCCAGCAGGGACATCCCAAGGGGCTACACCTTC. Translating it yields CASRDIPRGYTF.

This clonotype was detected many times. V and J are TRBV7-9 and TRBJ1-1; no definite D call. Trimming removed 1 base from V and 1 base from J, with 4 bases in between. Germline values: CDR1 SEHNR, CDR2 FQNEAQ (reference sequence). This CDR3 is 13 amino acids long. Here the CDR3 DNA reads TGTGCCAGCAGCTTAGGGTCGAACACTGAAGCTTTCTTT. Its translation: CASSLGSNTEAFF.

In this sample, this clonotype turned up a few times. This chain links TRBV6-1 with TRBJ1-1; possibly TRBD1 for D (5 bases). The CDR3 is 15 residues long. Per germline, CDR1 MNHNS and CDR2 SASEGT. Trimming stripped 6 bases from V and 3 bases from J, with 17 bases between. The CDR3 is CASRSTPRGDTEAFF. CDR3 bases: TGTGCCAGCAGATCAACGCCCCGGGGGGACACTGAAGCTTTCTTT.

CDR3 in DNA: TGTGCCAGCACCCAGGGGCCGCAGGACTATGGCTACACCTTC. It is translated as CASTQGPQDYGYTF. The chain uses TRBV5-6 and TRBJ1-2; a weak D match, TRBD1 (6 bases). CDR3 size: 14 residues. Between the trimmed V and J ends, which lost 6 bases and 3 bases, there was a span of 15 bases. The germline gives CDR1 SGHDT, CDR2 YYEEEE.

A few counts support this clonotype. The chain couples TRBV29-1 to TRBJ1-1; no definite D call. With 5 bases removed from V and 0 bases from J, the gap between germline ends came to 4 bases. The CDR3 loop spans 11 amino acids. Germline CDR1 is SQVTM and CDR2 is ANQGSEA. This chain's CDR3 is CSVWLNTEAFF. As DNA, the CDR3 is TGCAGCGTTTGGTTGAACACTGAAGCTTTCTTT.

This clonotype was seen a few times. CDR3 in amino acids: CSARVRSGANVLTF. DNA of the CDR3: TGCAGTGCTAGAGTAAGGTCTGGGGCCAACGTCCTGACTTTC. J is TRBJ2-6 and V is TRBV20-1; D call uncertain. Trimming stripped 1 base from V and 1 base from J, with 5 bases between. The CDR3 runs to 14 residues. Per germline, CDR1 DFQATT and CDR2 SNEGSKA (reference sequence).